These 17 T cell receptor beta chains share one sample of origin, sequenced in a study of cytomegalovirus exposure and HLA in healthy donors. The study ran its PCR with 60 Vbeta and 13 Jbeta primers. The table came from immunoSEQ multiplex PCR; TCRdb's copy has only in-frame clones and leaves some out. The table has tens of thousands of clones, about 57% seen once. The sample taken for sequencing was PBMCs. Receptors were obtained from a human donor in good health.

This clone came up a few times. The chain combines TRBV2 with TRBJ2-5, with a weak D call TRBD2 (5 bases). The length of the CDR3 is 14 residues. V lost 6 bases, J lost 0 bases, and 11 bases lay in between. The germline CDR1 and CDR2 sequences are SNHLY and FYNNEI. In nucleotides, the CDR3 is TGTGCCAGCAGAGGACTGTCTTACCAAGAGACCCAGTACTTC. It is translated as CASRGLSYQETQYF.

The chain has TRBV12-2 and TRBJ1-2; the D segment call TRBD1 is taken from the table without a DNA check. TRBV12-2 is a pseudogene segment. The length of the CDR3 is 12 residues. In nucleotides, the CDR3 is TGTGCAAGTCGCCGGGACAGGCATGGCTACACCTTC. This encodes CASRRDRHGYTF.

The CDR3 bases are TGCGCCAGCAGCGCGGGCGCCTACTCTGGAAACACCATATATTTT. This translates into CASSAGAYSGNTIYF. This sequence joins TRBV5-1 and TRBJ1-3; D remains ambiguous. V was clipped by 4 bases and J by 0 bases, with 11 bases between them. CDR1 is SGHRS and CDR2 is YFSETQ in the germline V gene. This CDR3 is 15 amino acids long.

A word on this clone: Its ends do not fully match the called genes, so a read error is possible. This rearrangement joins TRBV7-7 to TRBJ2-5, with TRBD1 matching over 7 bases. The CDR3 runs 12 residues. Germline V lookup: CDR1 SSHAT, CDR2 FNYEAQ (reference sequence). The DNA of the CDR3 is TGTGCTAGCAGCACAGGGGAAGAGACCCAGTACTTC. Amino acid sequence: CASSTGEETQYF. Drawing the rest from reference TRBV7-7 and TRBJ2-5, the complete variable domain is GAGVSQSPRYKVTKRGQDVTLRCDPISSHATLYWYQQALGQGPEFLTYFNYEAQPDKSGLPSDRFSAERPEGSISTLTIQRTEQRDSAMYRCASSTGEETQYFGPGTRLLVL.

This clone was detected only a few times. This chain connects TRBV6-5 to TRBJ1-2, with a tentative D call TRBD1 (5 bases). The CDR3 is 14 amino acids. V dropped 0 bases and J dropped 2 bases, with 7 bases sitting between them. CDR1 is MNHEY, CDR2 SVGAGI, per germline. CDR3 coding DNA: TGTGCCAGCAGTTACTCTTGGACAAACTATGGCTACACCTTC. Its translation is CASSYSWTNYGYTF.

Turning to this clone: The junction and the germline gene differ at one end; a read error may be behind it. The same CDR3 can be traced to other DNA sequences in this sample. The J gene is TRBJ1-1, the V gene TRBV30; tentative D call: TRBD1 (6 bases). The CDR3 is made up of 13 amino acids. In germline, CDR1 is GTSNPN, CDR2 SVGIG (reference sequence). The CDR3 loop is CAWSLQGNTEAFF. The DNA for the CDR3 is TGTGCCTGGAGTCTCCAGGGGAACACTGAAGCCTTCTTT.

This clone was seen a few times. V and J are TRBV2 and TRBJ1-2; TRBD1 agrees at 10 bases. The CDR3 spans 15 residues. With 4 bases clipped from V and 2 bases from J, the junction kept 4 bases outside the gene matches. Germline assignment: CDR1 SNHLY and CDR2 FYNNEI. The CDR3 DNA is TGTGCCAGCAGTGTCCCGGGACAGGGGAACTATGGCTACACCTTC. Translating it yields CASSVPGQGNYGYTF.

The V call is TRBV10-1, the J call TRBJ1-4; tentatively, D is TRBD1 (5 bases). The germline V and J ends were trimmed by 3 bases and 8 bases, with 19 bases remaining between them. CDR3 length: 16 amino acids. Germline V gives CDR1 WNHNN, CDR2 SYGVQD (reference sequence). CDR3 loop: CASSDGWAGLREKLFF. The CDR3, as DNA: TGCGCCAGCAGTGATGGTTGGGCAGGGTTGAGAGAAAAACTGTTTTTT.

This clone showed up just a few times. The V call is TRBV5-4, the J call TRBJ2-2; 7 nucleotides match TRBD2. CDR1 and CDR2 from the germline V gene are SGHNT and YYREEE (reference sequence). The CDR3 spans 15 residues. Trimming took 4 bases from V and 2 from J; bases not matched to a gene: 5. The CDR3 is CASSPWGGNTGELFF. Here the CDR3 DNA reads TGTGCCAGCAGCCCCTGGGGGGGTAACACCGGGGAGCTGTTTTTT.

This sequence joins TRBV2 and TRBJ1-5; the D gene is possibly TRBD1 (6 bases). Trimming removed 5 bases at V and 1 base at J, with 12 bases between. The CDR3 spans 15 residues. Germline-derived CDR1 and CDR2 are SNHLY and FYNNEI. The CDR3: CASSSGQLSNQPQHF. The CDR3, as DNA: TGTGCCAGCAGTAGCGGACAGTTAAGCAATCAGCCCCAGCATTTT.

The genes are TRBV5-1 and TRBJ2-2; 7 nucleotides match TRBD2. There are 15 residues in the CDR3. The germline V gene has CDR1 SGHRS and CDR2 YFSETQ. V was clipped by 6 bases and J by 1 base; unmatched bases: 6. The CDR3 reads CASTPSGVNTGELFF. Here the CDR3 DNA reads TGCGCCAGCACCCCGAGCGGGGTGAACACCGGGGAGCTGTTTTTT.

This chain connects TRBV6-5 to TRBJ1-3; D possibly corresponds to TRBD1 (5 bases). This CDR3 is 14 amino acids long. The V gene's germline CDR1 is MNHEY and CDR2 SVGAGI. V was cut by 2 bases and J by 2 bases, with 7 bases left in between. CDR3 in amino acids: CASSYVGPGNTIYF. CDR3 DNA sequence: TGTGCCAGCAGTTACGTGGGGCCTGGAAACACCATATATTTT.

This clone was seen a few times. The V gene is TRBV6-1, the J gene TRBJ1-6, with D unclear. V lost 5 bases to trimming and J lost 2 bases, with 10 bases between them. The CDR3 is 15 amino acids. Germline V gene lookup returns CDR1 MNHNS and CDR2 SASEGT. This CDR3 reads CASSPDWPYNSPLHF. The CDR3 DNA is TGTGCCAGCAGTCCCGATTGGCCCTATAATTCACCCCTCCACTTT.

This clone came up many times. The rearrangement joins TRBV6-5 to TRBJ2-7, with TRBD1 as a possible D gene (6 bases). Germline V CDR1 and CDR2: MNHEY, SVGAGI. Trimming cost V 6 bases and J 1 base, with 16 bases left between them. CDR3 length: 15 amino acids. CDR3 coding DNA: TGTGCCAGCAGACCGACAGGAGTGTCGTCCTACGAGCAGTACTTC. Protein sequence: CASRPTGVSSYEQYF.

The rearrangement uses TRBV2 and TRBJ1-1; 9 bases are shared with TRBD1. Germline values: CDR1 SNHLY, CDR2 FYNNEI. The CDR3 runs to 14 residues. J was trimmed by 2 bases and V by 3 bases; bases with no gene match: 1. CDR3 protein: CASSEGQGNTEAFF. The CDR3 DNA sequence: TGTGCCAGCAGTGAGGGACAGGGAAACACTGAAGCTTTCTTT.

The V gene is TRBV4-1, the J gene TRBJ2-7; weak D call: TRBD2 (6 bases). The CDR3 is 12 residues long. V was shortened by 4 bases and J by 6 bases, with 10 bases between the two germline ends. Per germline, CDR1 MGHRA and CDR2 YSYEKL. The CDR3 region has the DNA TGCGCCAGCAGCCCCCGGGGGTTCGAGCAGTACTTC. It yields the protein CASSPRGFEQYF.

V is TRBV15 and J is TRBJ1-5; TRBD1 might be the D (5 bases). CDR3 length: 14 residues. Per the germline V gene, CDR1 is LNHNV and CDR2 is YYDKDF (reference sequence). V was pared by 0 bases and J by 6 bases, with 9 bases between. The CDR3 sequence: CATSRDSGFQPQHF. The CDR3 coding sequence is TGTGCCACCAGCAGAGATTCAGGGTTTCAGCCCCAGCATTTT.